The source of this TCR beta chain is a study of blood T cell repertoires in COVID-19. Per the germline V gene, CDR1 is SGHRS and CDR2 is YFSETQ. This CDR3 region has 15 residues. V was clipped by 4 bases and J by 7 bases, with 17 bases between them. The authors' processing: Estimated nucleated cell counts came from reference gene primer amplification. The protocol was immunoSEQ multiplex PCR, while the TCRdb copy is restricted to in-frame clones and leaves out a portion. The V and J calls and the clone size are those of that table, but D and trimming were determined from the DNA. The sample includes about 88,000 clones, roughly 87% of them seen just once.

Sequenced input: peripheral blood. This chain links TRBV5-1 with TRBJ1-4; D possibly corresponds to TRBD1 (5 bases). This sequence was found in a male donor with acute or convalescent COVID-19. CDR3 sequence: CASSADGGGIEKLFF. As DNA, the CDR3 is TGCGCCAGCAGCGCAGACGGTGGGGGGATTGAAAAACTGTTTTTT.